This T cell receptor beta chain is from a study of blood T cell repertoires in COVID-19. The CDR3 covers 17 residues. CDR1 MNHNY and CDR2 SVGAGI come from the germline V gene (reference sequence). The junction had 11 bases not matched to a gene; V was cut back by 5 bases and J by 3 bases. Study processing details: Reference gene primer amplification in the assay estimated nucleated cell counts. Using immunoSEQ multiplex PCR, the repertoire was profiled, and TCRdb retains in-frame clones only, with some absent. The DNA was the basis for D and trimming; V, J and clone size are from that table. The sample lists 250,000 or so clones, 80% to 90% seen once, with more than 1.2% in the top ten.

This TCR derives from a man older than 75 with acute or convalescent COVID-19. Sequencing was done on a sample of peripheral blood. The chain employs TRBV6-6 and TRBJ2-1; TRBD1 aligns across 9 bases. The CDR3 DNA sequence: TGTGCCAGCAGTCGGCGTCCGGACAGGGGCAGCTACAATGAGCAGTTCTTC. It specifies CASSRRPDRGSYNEQFF.